One and the same sample provided the 18 T cell receptor beta chains below, sequenced in a study of T cells in women clearing cervical HPV infection. The assay was immunoSEQ multiplex PCR, and TCRdb's table has in-frame clones only and misses some. Listed are about 39,000 clones; about 5% falls within the top ten. Sequencing was performed on blood buffy coat. The origin of the receptors is a woman aged 18-70 years with a cervical HPV16 infection that either progressed to CIN3+ or cleared (not recorded which).

The DNA read from the CDR3 is TGCGCCAGCAGCTCGACAGGGAGCTCCTACGAG. Translated: CASSSTGSSYE. The CDR3 in its entirety is CASSSTGSSYEQYF. The chain has TRBV5-1 and TRBJ2-7, with 7 bases lining up with TRBD1. The read terminates 3 residues ahead of where the CDR3 ends, so the germline J gene completes it. The CDR3 runs 14 residues. The germline gives CDR1 SGHRS, CDR2 YFSETQ. The V and J ends lost 3 bases and 0 bases, in that order; junction bases with no gene match: 3.

Of note for this clone: The read finishes 3 residues shy of the CDR3 end, and the germline J gene is used to complete it. The chain combines TRBV5-6 with TRBJ1-1; the D is unclear. This CDR3 comprises 14 residues. V shed 6 bases and J shed 0 bases, with 12 bases lying between them. Germline loops: CDR1 SGHDT, CDR2 YYEEEE. The CDR3: CASTLPGMNTEAFF. Partial CDR3 DNA: TGTGCCAGCACCCTGCCGGGTATGAACACTGAA.

On this clone itself: The read ends 3 residues early relative to the CDR3; the germline J gene fills the gap. This chain uses TRBV2 with TRBJ2-1; tentatively, D is TRBD2 (6 bases). The ends were cut back, 3 bases at V and 7 bases at J, with 22 bases in the middle. The CDR3 consists of 17 residues. Germline V gene sequence: CDR1 SNHLY, CDR2 FYNNEI. The CDR3 loop reads CASSECVTRVVCNEQFF. The CDR3 DNA, read in part, is TGTGCCAGCAGTGAGTGTGTGACTAGGGTTGTGTGTAATGAG.

A word on this clone: Coverage ceases 3 residues before the CDR3 finishes, and the germline J gene fills in the end. The chain employs TRBV5-1 and TRBJ2-3; D is ambiguous. This CDR3 spans 16 amino acids. V shed 4 bases and J shed 1 base, with 16 bases lying between them. Germline assignment: CDR1 SGHRS and CDR2 YFSETQ. The DNA read from the CDR3 is TGCGCCAGCAGCCTCTCCCAATTTCTAGGCACAGATACG. It specifies CASSLSQFLGTDT. Given in full, the CDR3 is CASSLSQFLGTDTQYF.

A note on this clone: The read terminates 3 residues before the CDR3 end, so the remaining end is supplied by the germline J gene. This chain uses TRBV5-1 with TRBJ1-1, with D possibly matching TRBD1 (5 bases). V lost 0 bases and J lost 6, with 12 bases in between. The germline V gene encodes CDR1 SGHRS and CDR2 YFSETQ. The length of the CDR3 is 14 residues. CDR3 sequence: CASSLGGVKAEAFF. CDR3 bases read: TGCGCCAGCAGCTTGGGGGGGGTTAAAGCTGAA.

As to this clone: The CDR3 extends 3 residues past the end of the read, so its final part is completed from the germline J gene. V usage is TRBV19 and J usage is TRBJ2-3; 7 bases are shared with TRBD1. CDR1 and CDR2 (germline): LNHDA, SQIVND (reference sequence). J gave up 1 base and V 3 bases, and 4 bases lay outside the gene matches. This CDR3 is 15 amino acids long. This CDR3 is CASSMAGQGTDTQYF. CDR3 DNA, as far as it was read: TGTGCCAGTAGTATGGCCGGACAGGGCACAGATACG. Complete variable domain (other parts from reference TRBV19 and TRBJ2-3): DGGITQSPKYLFRKEGQNVTLSCEQNLNHDAMYWYRQDPGQGLRLIYYSQIVNDFQKGDIAEGYSVSREKKESFPLTVTSAQKNPTAFYLCASSMAGQGTDTQYFGPGTRLTVL.

On this clone itself: The read ends 3 residues shy of where the CDR3 ends; the end is completed using the germline J gene. The V and J genes are TRBV30 and TRBJ1-2; weak D call: TRBD1 (5 bases). CDR1 is GTSNPN, CDR2 SVGIG, per germline (reference sequence). The CDR3 is 12 amino acids. Trimming removed 3 bases from V and 2 bases from J, with 7 bases in between. Partial CDR3 DNA: TGTGCCTGGAGGAGGGGAAACTATGGC. Translation gives CAWRRGNYG. The CDR3 reads in full as CAWRRGNYGYTF.

Notes on this clone: The CDR3 end is not reached by the read, which stops 3 residues before it; the germline J gene fills it in. The chain links TRBV20-1 to TRBJ2-6; TRBD1 agrees at 8 bases. V lost 3 bases to trimming and J lost 1 base; unmatched junction nucleotides: 11. Germline values: CDR1 DFQATT, CDR2 SNEGSKA (reference sequence). This CDR3 has 18 residues. The CDR3 sequence: CSARSSGQDKSGANVLTF. The DNA read from the CDR3 is TGCAGTGCTAGGTCCTCGGGACAGGACAAATCTGGGGCCAACGTC.

In the case of this clone: The read finishes 3 residues shy of the CDR3 end, and the germline J gene is used to complete it. The chain is built from TRBV5-1 and TRBJ2-2, with 7 bases fitting TRBD2. Germline CDR1 is SGHRS and CDR2 is YFSETQ. The CDR3 contains 13 residues. The V gene end was trimmed by 4 bases and the J gene end by 4 bases; junction bases not matched to a gene: 1. CDR3 DNA (partial): TGCGCCAGCAGCACTAGCGTCACCGGGGAG. The encoded protein is CASSTSVTGE. The full-length CDR3 reads as CASSTSVTGELFF.

Concerning this clone itself: With the read ending 3 residues before the CDR3 end, the germline J gene is used to fill in that end. This sequence joins TRBV20-1 and TRBJ2-3, with D perhaps matching TRBD1 (5 bases). Looked up from germline, CDR1 is DFQATT and CDR2 is SNEGSKA (reference sequence). The CDR3 is 13 residues long. V dropped 6 bases and J dropped 5 bases, with 15 bases sitting between them. This CDR3 is CSAKRRGGDTQYF. CDR3 bases read: TGCAGTGCCAAGCGAAGGGGCGGAGATACG.

Of note for this clone: The read falls 3 residues short of the CDR3 end, and the missing part is taken from the germline J gene. This chain links TRBV7-9 with TRBJ1-2; D not certain. Germline-derived CDR1 and CDR2 are SEHNR and FQNEAQ (reference sequence). The CDR3 extends over 12 amino acids. Between the trimmed V and J ends, which lost 1 base and 6 bases, there was a span of 6 bases. CDR3 amino acids: CASSLGPNGYTF. The DNA read from the CDR3 is TGTGCCAGCAGCTTAGGGCCCAATGGC. Variable domain in full (rest from reference TRBV7-9 and TRBJ1-2): DTGVSQNPRHKITKRGQNVTFRCDPISEHNRLYWYRQTLGQGPEFLTYFQNEAQLEKSRLLSDRFSAERPKGSFSTLEIQRTEQGDSAMYLCASSLGPNGYTFGSGTRLTVV.

Of note for this clone: The read ends 3 residues early relative to the CDR3; the germline J gene fills the gap. This chain joins TRBV20-1 and TRBJ2-4; 8 nucleotides align to TRBD2. Germline CDR1 is DFQATT and CDR2 is SNEGSKA (reference sequence). The CDR3 length is 13 residues. The CDR3 here is CSARPGLDRIQYF. The sequenced CDR3 bases are TGCAGTGCTAGGCCGGGACTAGACCGAATT.

The DNA read from the CDR3 is TGCAGTGCTAGAGATCGCTTGACAGCGCGAGAGACC. Encoded protein: CSARDRLTARET. The CDR3 in its entirety is CSARDRLTARETQYF. The chain carries TRBV20-1 and TRBJ2-5; D possibly corresponds to TRBD1 (5 bases). The read is 3 residues too short to cover the CDR3 end, so that end is filled in from the germline J gene. The germline V and J ends were trimmed by 0 bases and 4 bases, with 15 bases remaining between them. Looked up from germline, CDR1 is DFQATT and CDR2 is SNEGSKA (reference sequence). The CDR3 contains 15 residues.

Incomplete CDR3 DNA: TGTGCCAGTAGTATGGGGCAAGGATATGGC. The encoded protein is CASSMGQGYG. The full CDR3 protein is CASSMGQGYGYTF. V gene TRBV19 combines with J gene TRBJ1-2, with a weak D call TRBD1 (5 bases). The missing CDR3 end, 3 residues past where the read stops, is filled in from the germline J gene. Trimming took 3 bases from V and 5 from J, leaving 10 bases between them. Germline CDR1 is LNHDA and CDR2 is SQIVND (reference sequence). The CDR3 has 13 amino acids.

About this clone: The CDR3 end is not reached by the read, which stops 3 residues before it; the germline J gene fills it in. This chain uses TRBV19 with TRBJ1-2; the match to TRBD1 covers 7 bases. The CDR3 has 19 residues. V trimming: 7 bases; J trimming: 3 bases; junction bases outside the gene matches: 23. Germline loops: CDR1 LNHDA, CDR2 SQIVND (reference sequence). The CDR3 protein is CASTLLSGTEFLGDYGYTF. The covered CDR3 bases are TGTGCCAGTACCCTCTTATCCGGGACAGAATTTCTCGGTGACTATGGC.

Of note for this clone: The missing CDR3 end, 3 residues past where the read stops, is filled in from the germline J gene. V gene TRBV6-1 combines with J gene TRBJ1-5, with unresolved D. CDR1 is MNHNS, CDR2 SASEGT, per germline. V was shortened by 2 bases and J by 4 bases, with 12 bases between the two germline ends. The CDR3 covers 15 residues. Partial CDR3 DNA: TGTGCCAGCAGTGAATACCCGGGGAGAAATCAGCCC. Translating it yields CASSEYPGRNQP. In full, the CDR3 reads CASSEYPGRNQPQHF.

Remarks on this clone: Coverage ceases 3 residues before the CDR3 finishes, and the germline J gene fills in the end. This chain joins TRBV19 and TRBJ1-5, with D perhaps TRBD1 (6 bases). V was clipped by 6 bases and J by 3 bases, with 18 bases between them. CDR1 is LNHDA, CDR2 SQIVND, per germline (reference sequence). The CDR3 contains 16 residues. CDR3 residues: CASSTPGQLSNQPQHF. CDR3 bases read: TGTGCCAGTAGCACACCAGGACAGCTCTCCAATCAGCCC.

Concerning this clone: The CDR3 is cut off 3 residues early in the read; its end comes from the germline J gene. This chain uses TRBV30 with TRBJ2-7, with 7 bases lining up with TRBD2. Germline-derived CDR1 and CDR2 are GTSNPN and SVGIG (reference sequence). This CDR3 spans 12 amino acids. Trimming took 2 bases from V and 2 from J; bases not matched to a gene: 0. This CDR3 reads CAWSSGAYEQYF. The sequenced part of the CDR3 DNA is TGTGCCTGGAGTAGCGGGGCCTACGAG.